This passage covers 23 T cell receptor beta chains from one sample sequenced in a study of blood T cells in healthy people across ages. The use of a sample-barcoded 5' primer and a J-beta primer mix characterized a second PCR of roughly 7 to 11 cycles. TCRdb re-analysed the 5' RACE reads in MiXCR, keeping a single row per CDR3 protein. The data contain roughly 680,000 distinct CDR3 sequences, 45% to 50% of them singletons. Sequences were obtained from blood. Receptors originate from a woman aged 55 to 70 in good health.

This chain connects TRBV20-1 to TRBJ2-4; 9 nucleotides line up with TRBD1. This CDR3 has 13 amino acids. CDR1 and CDR2 from the germline V gene are DFQATT and SNEGSKA (reference sequence). V shed 3 bases and J 13 bases; nucleotides not matched to a gene: 10. This chain's CDR3 is CSASGDRDGEQYF. The CDR3 region has the DNA TGCAGTGCTAGTGGGGACAGGGACGGGGAGCAGTACTTC.

This clonotype was counted between two and nine times. The chain has TRBV20-1 and TRBJ1-5, with D perhaps matching TRBD1 (6 bases). Germline-derived CDR1 and CDR2 are DFQATT and SNEGSKA (reference sequence). CDR3 size: 15 residues. V was cut by 0 bases and J by 7 bases, with 16 bases left in between. DNA for the CDR3: TGCAGTGCTAGAGAGGACAGAAGAAATGGGCAGCCCCAGCATTTT. It specifies CSAREDRRNGQPQHF.

This rearrangement joins TRBV19 to TRBJ2-5, with 7 nucleotides matching TRBD1. Trimming at V came to 4 bases and at J to 3 bases, leaving 8 bases not matched to a gene. This CDR3 comprises 15 residues. Germline CDR1 LNHDA, CDR2 SQIVND (reference sequence). CDR3 region: CASSNNRGSKETQYF. The CDR3 DNA reads TGTGCCAGTAGTAACAACAGGGGAAGCAAAGAGACCCAGTACTTC.

The table lists this clonotype with a count of one. The V call is TRBV10-3, the J call TRBJ2-1, with 8 bases fitting TRBD2. V trimming: 8 bases; J trimming: 6 bases; junction bases outside the gene matches: 12. The CDR3 runs to 15 residues. Germline loops: CDR1 ENHRY, CDR2 SYGVKD. The CDR3 bases are TGTGCCATCGCAAGGAAGCGGGAGTGGGGCAATGAGCAGTTCTTC. Its protein is CAIARKREWGNEQFF.

This sequence joins TRBV9 and TRBJ2-1; the D gene could be TRBD1 or TRBD2 (5 bases each). The CDR3 covers 17 residues. The ends were cut back, 0 bases at V and 4 bases at J, with 17 bases in the middle. Germline V gene sequence: CDR1 SGDLS, CDR2 YYNGEE. The CDR3 loop reads CASSVGWGNPNYNEQFF. The CDR3 DNA sequence: TGTGCCAGCAGCGTAGGCTGGGGGAATCCAAATTACAATGAGCAGTTCTTC.

The J gene is TRBJ2-1, the V gene TRBV28, with 8 bases matching TRBD2. CDR1 and CDR2 (germline): MDHEN, SYDVKM. V gave up 5 bases and J gave up 3 bases; unmatched junction bases: 9. This CDR3 contains 16 residues. The CDR3 DNA reads as TGTGCCAGCAGTCAAATAGCGGGGACGAACTACAATGAGCAGTTCTTC. This sequence encodes CASSQIAGTNYNEQFF.

The chain employs TRBV20-1 and TRBJ1-2; 11 bases align to TRBD1. Losses at the gene ends were 4 bases for V and 8 bases for J; bases not matched to a gene: 15. The germline V gene has CDR1 DFQATT and CDR2 SNEGSKA (reference sequence). This CDR3 is 16 amino acids long. CDR3 region: CSAILFRTGGEWGYTF. In nucleotides, the CDR3 is TGCAGTGCTATCCTCTTTCGGACAGGGGGCGAATGGGGCTACACCTTC.

This chain connects TRBV30 to TRBJ2-4, with D unclear. Matching the DNA end better, TRBJ2-7 makes the J call doubtful. Per the germline V gene, CDR1 is GTSNPN and CDR2 is SVGIG (reference sequence). The CDR3 contains 11 residues. The CDR3 DNA reads as TGTGCCTTGATGTTGCAGTACGAGCAGTACTTC. Translation: CALMLQYEQYF.

This clonotype was picked up a small number of times. The chain uses TRBV29-1 and TRBJ2-5, with TRBD2 matching over 9 bases. The J call may be faulty, since TRBJ2-7 better matches the DNA end. The length of the CDR3 is 14 residues. Germline CDR1 is SQVTM and CDR2 is ANQGSEA. The CDR3: CSAVTGLALYEQYF. The CDR3 coding sequence is TGCAGCGCCGTAACGGGACTAGCTTTGTACGAGCAGTACTTC.

This clonotype occurred a few times. The V call is TRBV28, the J call TRBJ2-1; D is undetermined. Trimming took off 5 bases at V and 6 bases at J, with 17 bases between the two ends. Germline V CDR1 and CDR2: MDHEN, SYDVKM. This CDR3 contains 15 residues. CDR3 sequence: CASSPGAPPGNEQFF. As DNA, the CDR3 is TGTGCCAGCAGTCCAGGCGCCCCCCCGGGCAATGAGCAGTTCTTC.

The rearrangement joins TRBV20-1 to TRBJ1-6; D gene ambiguous. The CDR3 runs to 17 residues. Germline V gene lookup returns CDR1 DFQATT and CDR2 SNEGSKA (reference sequence). The ends were cut back, 0 bases at V and 0 bases at J, with 12 bases in the middle. Here the CDR3 DNA reads TGCAGTGCTAGAGACGGGCGTGGAAGCTCCTATAATTCACCCCTCCACTTT. Its protein product is CSARDGRGSSYNSPLHF.

Remarks on this clonotype: Its ends do not fully match the called genes, so a read error is possible. V usage is TRBV28 and J usage is TRBJ2-3; TRBD1 or TRBD2 may be the D gene (5 bases each). Germline V CDR1 and CDR2: MDHEN, SYDVKM. The CDR3 covers 14 residues. Here the CDR3 reads CASTLTGATDTQYF. CDR3 sequence (DNA): TGTGCCAGCACTTTAACCGGGGCCACAGATACGCAGTATTTT.

This clonotype was detected once. The chain has TRBV27 and TRBJ2-7; the match to TRBD1 covers 11 bases. This CDR3 region has 14 residues. After removal of 6 bases from V and 6 bases from J, the junction contained 7 bases not matched to a gene. Per the germline V gene, CDR1 is MNHEY and CDR2 is SMNVEV (reference sequence). The CDR3 is CASSKTGTGGEQYF. CDR3 nucleotides: TGTGCCAGCAGCAAGACCGGGACAGGGGGCGAGCAGTACTTC.

The rearrangement joins TRBV20-1 to TRBJ1-3, with D hard to call. This CDR3 region has 14 residues. Germline lookup yields CDR1 DFQATT and CDR2 SNEGSKA (reference sequence). V lost 3 bases and J lost 0, with 9 bases in between. CDR3 protein: CSARGRFSGNTIYF. CDR3 DNA sequence: TGCAGTGCTAGGGGTAGATTCTCTGGAAACACCATATATTTT.

V is TRBV10-3 and J is TRBJ2-1, with D perhaps matching TRBD1 (6 bases). The CDR3 is 15 amino acids. The V gene lost 2 bases and the J gene lost 0 bases, with 8 bases spanning the gap. Germline V gene lookup returns CDR1 ENHRY and CDR2 SYGVKD. The CDR3 reads CAISERTVSYNEQFF. CDR3 nucleotide sequence: TGTGCCATCAGTGAGAGGACAGTCTCCTACAATGAGCAGTTCTTC.

Only a few counts were recorded for this clonotype. The chain joins TRBV3-1 to TRBJ1-2; possibly TRBD1 for D (6 bases). CDR1 is LGHDT and CDR2 is YNNKEL in the germline V gene (reference sequence). This CDR3 has 14 amino acids. V lost 6 bases, J lost 4 bases, and 15 bases lay in between. The CDR3 nucleotides read TGTGCCAGCAGTGCGTTCAGGGGATCCTATGGCTACACCTTC. Encoded protein: CASSAFRGSYGYTF.

This chain links TRBV7-8 with TRBJ1-1; 7 bases line up with TRBD1. Germline V gene data show CDR1 as SGHVS and CDR2 as FQNEAQ. CDR3 size: 15 residues. With 5 bases clipped from V and 5 bases from J, the junction kept 11 bases outside the gene matches. The CDR3 DNA follows: TGTGCCAGCAGCGTACGACAGGGACAAGGTACTGAAGCTTTCTTT. Translating it yields CASSVRQGQGTEAFF.

This clonotype showed up just a few times. This rearrangement joins TRBV7-2 to TRBJ2-5; D perhaps matches TRBD1 (6 bases). From germline, CDR1 is SGHTA and CDR2 FQGNSA. V was pared by 2 bases and J by 5 bases, with 12 bases between. This CDR3 is 14 amino acids long. CDR3 in amino acids: CASSLIPGVETQYF. DNA for the CDR3: TGTGCCAGCAGCTTAATACCAGGGGTGGAGACCCAGTACTTC.

This clonotype was counted between two and nine times. The chain couples TRBV10-3 to TRBJ2-4, with 8 bases aligning to TRBD2. Germline V gene sequence: CDR1 ENHRY, CDR2 SYGVKD. Trimming took 0 bases from V and 7 from J; bases not matched to a gene: 5. This CDR3 is 15 amino acids long. This chain's CDR3 is CAISESGLEGNIQYF. Written as DNA, the CDR3 is TGTGCCATCAGTGAGTCGGGACTAGAGGGGAACATTCAGTACTTC.

This clonotype was seen ten or more times. The rearrangement links TRBV20-1 to TRBJ1-2; the D is unclear. This CDR3 comprises 12 residues. V was trimmed by 6 bases and J by 3 bases, leaving 11 bases between them. Germline CDR1 is DFQATT and CDR2 is SNEGSKA (reference sequence). In nucleotides, the CDR3 is TGCAGTGCGCCTCGGACGGACTATGGCTACACCTTC. Its protein product is CSAPRTDYGYTF.

This clonotype was observed a single time. The rearrangement joins TRBV12-3 or TRBV12-4 to TRBJ2-1, with 13 nucleotides matching TRBD2. The V gene end was trimmed by 5 bases and the J gene end by 7 bases; junction bases not matched to a gene: 8. The CDR3 runs 16 residues. The CDR3 loop is CASSTSTSGRVNEQFF. In DNA form, the CDR3 reads TGTGCCAGCAGTACCTCAACTAGCGGGAGGGTAAATGAGCAGTTCTTC.

The chain recombines TRBV7-2 with TRBJ1-5, with 10 bases that match TRBD1. J lost 1 base, V lost 5 bases, and 5 bases had no gene match. Per the germline V gene, CDR1 is SGHTA and CDR2 is FQGNSA. The CDR3 contains 16 residues. The CDR3 region is CASSPDRGQSNQPQHF. In DNA, the CDR3 is TGTGCCAGCAGCCCAGACAGGGGGCAGAGCAATCAGCCCCAGCATTTT.

The chain combines TRBV25-1 with TRBJ1-4, with 8 positions matching TRBD1. Germline CDR1 is MGHDK and CDR2 is SYGVNS. The J segment lost 5 bases and the V segment lost 4 bases, leaving 6 bases of the junction unmatched. CDR3 length: 15 residues. CDR3 DNA: TGTGCCAGCAGTGGGGCCGGGACAGGCAATGAAAAACTGTTTTTT. It encodes CASSGAGTGNEKLFF.